Included here is one T cell receptor (beta chain) sequence, with context. This CDR3 comprises 16 residues. V gave up 2 bases and J gave up 8 bases; unmatched junction bases: 11. Germline CDR1 reads MDHEN; CDR2 reads SYDVKM. The data stem from a study of blood T cell repertoires in COVID-19. Background on the study: COVID-19 samples from acute and convalescent phases originated in the United States, Italy and Spain.

Generated by immunoSEQ multiplex PCR, the TCRdb table keeps only in-frame clones and is missing some. The data contain 62,000 or so clones, 88% of them singletons. Sequencing was carried out using peripheral blood. The V gene is TRBV28, the J gene TRBJ1-2; 10 bases map to TRBD1. The receptor was isolated from a human donor in a cohort sampled during active COVID-19. This chain's CDR3 is CASSLTEPGQGTGYTF. CDR3 in DNA: TGTGCCAGCAGTTTAACGGAACCGGGACAGGGGACAGGCTACACCTTC.